Presented here are 28 T cell receptor beta chains from one specimen sequenced in a study of T cell responses to AZD1222 COVID-19 vaccine. Profiled with immunoSEQ multiplex PCR; TCRdb holds only in-frame clones, not every one. The sample yields roughly 120,000 clones, around 85% seen once. This material consisted of peripheral blood, taken on day 0 of MenACWY control vaccination. The receptors shown here come from an adult in good health.

A single count supports this clone. The chain recombines TRBV5-1 with TRBJ1-2; unclear D gene. Trimming stripped 0 bases from V and 6 bases from J, with 21 bases between. Germline values: CDR1 SGHRS, CDR2 YFSETQ. This CDR3 contains 17 residues. CDR3: CASSLDRLGTRGNGYTF. CDR3 DNA sequence: TGCGCCAGCAGCTTGGATCGGCTGGGCACACGTGGGAATGGCTACACCTTC. The whole variable domain, filled in from reference TRBV5-1 and TRBJ1-2, reads KAGVTQTPRYLIKTRGQQVTLSCSPISGHRSVSWYQQTPGQGLQFLFEYFSETQRNKGNFPGRFSGRQFSNSRSEMNVSTLELGDSALYLCASSLDRLGTRGNGYTFGSGTRLTVV.

V usage is TRBV5-8 and J usage is TRBJ1-5; D is possibly TRBD1 (6 bases). Trimming took off 0 bases at V and 1 base at J, with 8 bases between the two ends. The CDR3 is 15 residues long. Germline-derived CDR1 and CDR2 are SGHTS and YDEGEE. The CDR3 sequence is CASSLAGGSNQPQHF. CDR3 bases: TGTGCCAGCAGCTTGGCCGGGGGCAGCAATCAGCCCCAGCATTTT.

This chain joins TRBV19 and TRBJ2-5, with 7 positions matching TRBD1. The CDR3 sequence is 15 residues long. The trim removed 3 bases at V and 4 bases at J, leaving 8 bases unmatched. CDR1 LNHDA and CDR2 SQIVND come from the germline V gene (reference sequence). The CDR3 DNA is TGTGCCAGTAGTATTACCGGGACAGCGAGAGAGACCCAGTACTTC. The encoded protein is CASSITGTARETQYF.

The chain recombines TRBV2 with TRBJ1-3; D is unclear. This CDR3 has 14 amino acids. From germline, CDR1 is SNHLY and CDR2 FYNNEI. V lost 4 bases and J 3 bases, leaving 10 bases between the germline ends. The DNA for the CDR3 is TGTGCCAGCAGTGTTAAGAGTGGTGGAAACACCATATATTTT. This encodes CASSVKSGGNTIYF.

The J gene is TRBJ2-5, the V gene TRBV7-9, with TRBD1 identical over 10 bases. V lost 4 bases and J lost 5; bases outside the gene matches: 7. CDR3 length: 15 residues. CDR1 is SEHNR and CDR2 is FQNEAQ in the germline V gene (reference sequence). CDR3 protein: CASSSRQGAWETQYF. The CDR3 DNA sequence: TGTGCCAGCAGCTCCCGACAGGGGGCATGGGAGACCCAGTACTTC. The full variable domain, its missing parts supplied by reference TRBV7-9 and TRBJ2-5, is DTGVSQNPRHKITKRGQNVTFRCDPISEHNRLYWYRQTLGQGPEFLTYFQNEAQLEKSRLLSDRFSAERPKGSFSTLEIQRTEQGDSAMYLCASSSRQGAWETQYFGPGTRLLVL.

The CDR3 here is CASSLGDNSYEQYF. The CDR3, as DNA: TGTGCCAGCAGCTTGGGGGACAACTCCTACGAGCAGTACTTC. The chain employs TRBV5-8 and TRBJ2-7, with TRBD1 as a possible D gene (6 bases). The germline V gene has CDR1 SGHTS and CDR2 YDEGEE. The V and J ends lost 0 bases and 0 bases respectively, with 7 bases between them. The CDR3 is 14 amino acids.

This rearrangement joins TRBV7-8 to TRBJ1-6; D not certain. The CDR3 contains 13 residues. The V gene lost 5 bases and the J gene lost 7 bases, with 9 bases spanning the gap. Germline CDR1 SGHVS, CDR2 FQNEAQ. The CDR3 bases are TGTGCCAGCAGCCGGACTCAGAATTCACCCCTCCACTTT. Translated, it gives CASSRTQNSPLHF.

V gene TRBV27 combines with J gene TRBJ1-1; 7 bases agree with TRBD1. Germline V gene lookup returns CDR1 MNHEY and CDR2 SMNVEV (reference sequence). The CDR3 runs to 16 residues. V lost 2 bases and J lost 3; bases outside the gene matches: 9. CDR3 sequence: CASSLIRDSGYTEAFF. CDR3 DNA sequence: TGTGCCAGCAGTTTAATCCGGGACAGTGGATACACTGAAGCTTTCTTT.

The V and J genes are TRBV5-1 and TRBJ2-1, with TRBD2 matching over 10 bases. Trimming at V came to 0 bases and at J to 1 base, leaving 7 bases not matched to a gene. This CDR3 has 18 amino acids. Germline-derived CDR1 and CDR2 are SGHRS and YFSETQ. CDR3 amino acids: CASSLALLAGDSYNEQFF. For the CDR3, the DNA is TGCGCCAGCAGCTTGGCCCTCCTAGCGGGGGATTCCTACAATGAGCAGTTCTTC.

This clone showed up just once. The CDR3 spells CASSFGGAMRTDTQYF. The CDR3 nucleotides are TGTGCCAGCAGTTTCGGGGGGGCCATGAGGACAGATACGCAGTATTTT. V usage is TRBV7-2 and J usage is TRBJ2-3, with 8 bases lining up with TRBD2. CDR3 size: 16 residues. The germline V gene encodes CDR1 SGHTA and CDR2 FQGNSA. V was pared by 6 bases and J by 3 bases, with 11 bases of the junction left unmatched.

This chain uses TRBV7-2 with TRBJ2-1; 8 bases map to TRBD2. The V gene's germline CDR1 is SGHTA and CDR2 FQGNSA. CDR3 size: 16 residues. The V segment lost 0 bases and the J segment 10 bases; nucleotides outside the gene matches: 11. The CDR3 DNA reads as TGTGCCAGCAGCTTAGCGCCGGCGGGGGGCGGTGGGGAGCAGTTCTTC. It specifies CASSLAPAGGGGEQFF. The full variable domain, in which reference TRBV7-2 and TRBJ2-1 provide the parts outside the CDR3, is GAGVSQSPSNKVTEKGKDVELRCDPISGHTALYWYRQSLGQGLEFLIYFQGNSAPDKSGLPSDRFSAERTGGSVSTLTIQRTQQEDSAVYLCASSLAPAGGGGEQFFGPGTRLTVL.

The chain has TRBV2 and TRBJ1-2; 10 nucleotides match TRBD1. The CDR3 has 14 amino acids. With V trimmed by 7 bases and J by 8 bases, 10 bases remained unmatched. Germline V lookup: CDR1 SNHLY, CDR2 FYNNEI. The CDR3 spells CASTFSDRGEGYTF. The CDR3 DNA is TGTGCCAGCACGTTTTCGGACAGGGGGGAAGGCTACACCTTC.

V gene TRBV11-1 combines with J gene TRBJ2-3, with 10 positions matching TRBD2. This CDR3 contains 16 residues. Germline V gives CDR1 SGHAT, CDR2 FQDESV (reference sequence). Germline trimming cut 1 base from V and 7 bases from J; bases unmatched to any gene: 8. The CDR3: CASSLGASGGRNTQYF. The DNA of the CDR3 is TGTGCCAGCAGCTTAGGGGCTAGCGGGGGCAGAAATACGCAGTATTTT. Full variable domain (missing parts from reference TRBV11-1 and TRBJ2-3): EAEVAQSPRYKITEKSQAVAFWCDPISGHATLYWYRQILGQGPELLVQFQDESVVDDSQLPKDRFSAERLKGVDSTLKIQPAELGDSAMYLCASSLGASGGRNTQYFGPGTRLTVL.

The chain carries TRBV19 and TRBJ1-2, with 10 nucleotides matching TRBD1. This CDR3 has 13 residues. Germline V gene lookup returns CDR1 LNHDA and CDR2 SQIVND (reference sequence). After removal of 8 bases from V and 4 bases from J, the junction contained 4 bases not matched to a gene. Here the CDR3 reads CASGTGETYGYTF. CDR3 in DNA: TGTGCCAGTGGGACAGGGGAGACCTATGGCTACACCTTC.

The chain couples TRBV7-3 to TRBJ2-1; 12 bases are shared with TRBD2. The CDR3 contains 16 residues. CDR1 and CDR2 (germline): SGHTA, FQGTGA. Trimming took 4 bases from V and 8 from J; bases not matched to a gene: 9. CDR3 in amino acids: CASSSSGGAGFYEQFF. The CDR3 nucleotides are TGTGCCAGCAGCTCTAGCGGGGGGGCCGGATTCTATGAGCAGTTCTTC.

V is TRBV27 and J is TRBJ1-2; maybe TRBD1 (6 bases). Germline lookup yields CDR1 MNHEY and CDR2 SMNVEV (reference sequence). The CDR3 sequence is 13 residues long. The ends were cut back, 4 bases at V and 3 bases at J, with 9 bases in the middle. CDR3 residues: CASSSTGHYGYTF. Here the CDR3 DNA reads TGTGCCAGCAGTTCAACAGGGCACTATGGCTACACCTTC.

The chain has TRBV6-6 and TRBJ1-2; 9 bases match TRBD1. CDR1 and CDR2 (germline): MNHNY, SVGAGI (reference sequence). The CDR3 has 16 amino acids. Germline trimming cut 5 bases from V and 2 bases from J; bases unmatched to any gene: 9. CDR3 DNA sequence: TGTGCCAGCAGTCAACTTACAGGGGGCGTCAACTATGGCTACACCTTC. This sequence encodes CASSQLTGGVNYGYTF.

The gene calls are TRBV24-1 and TRBJ2-7; possibly TRBD1 for D (6 bases). The CDR3 runs 16 residues. V lost 1 base, J lost 4 bases, and 16 bases lay in between. Germline V lookup: CDR1 KGHDR, CDR2 SFDVKD. This chain's CDR3 is CATSDLVMDREYEQYF. The CDR3 region has the DNA TGTGCCACCAGTGATTTAGTAATGGACAGAGAATACGAGCAGTACTTC.

In DNA, the CDR3 is TGTGCCAGTAGTATCGGACAGATAAGCACAGATACGCAGTATTTT. This sequence encodes CASSIGQISTDTQYF. V gene TRBV19 combines with J gene TRBJ2-3, with D tentatively TRBD1 (6 bases). The CDR3 is 15 residues long. V was shortened by 3 bases and J by 0 bases, with 10 bases between the two germline ends. Germline-derived CDR1 and CDR2 are LNHDA and SQIVND (reference sequence).

This chain uses TRBV5-1 with TRBJ2-6, with 9 bases aligning to TRBD1. V lost 3 bases and J lost 2; bases outside the gene matches: 9. The germline V gene encodes CDR1 SGHRS and CDR2 YFSETQ. The CDR3 is 18 amino acids. CDR3 coding DNA: TGCGCCAGCAGCTCCAAATCGGGACAGGGAGCTGGGGCCAACGTCCTGACTTTC. Translating it yields CASSSKSGQGAGANVLTF. The full variable domain, its missing parts supplied by reference TRBV5-1 and TRBJ2-6, is KAGVTQTPRYLIKTRGQQVTLSCSPISGHRSVSWYQQTPGQGLQFLFEYFSETQRNKGNFPGRFSGRQFSNSRSEMNVSTLELGDSALYLCASSSKSGQGAGANVLTFGAGSRLTVL.

To note about this clone: The identical CDR3 is also encoded by other nucleotide sequences in the sample. Here the CDR3 reads CASSQGTSGAYNEQFF. The CDR3 coding sequence is TGTGCCAGCAGCCAGGGGACTAGCGGGGCCTACAATGAGCAGTTCTTC. The chain is built from TRBV3-1 (or the pseudogene TRBV3-2) and TRBJ2-1; 13 bases agree with TRBD2. The germline V gene encodes CDR1 LGHDT and CDR2 YNNKEL (reference sequence). Germline trimming cut 3 bases from V and 2 bases from J; bases unmatched to any gene: 1. The CDR3 contains 16 residues.

J is TRBJ1-1 and V is TRBV5-6; possible D gene TRBD1, 5 bases. This CDR3 is 13 amino acids long. The ends were cut back, 1 base at V and 5 bases at J, with 9 bases in the middle. Germline V gene sequence: CDR1 SGHDT, CDR2 YYEEEE. In DNA form, the CDR3 reads TGTGCCAGCAGCTTGCGGGGGTTTACTGAAGCTTTCTTT. It translates to CASSLRGFTEAFF.

This chain connects TRBV3-1 (or the pseudogene TRBV3-2) to TRBJ2-5; possible D gene TRBD1, 5 bases. Trimming took 1 base from V and 5 from J, leaving 23 bases between them. The CDR3 sequence is 18 residues long. CDR1 and CDR2 (germline): LGHDT, YNNKEL (reference sequence). CDR3 in DNA: TGTGCCAGCAGCCAAGGGGGATTTGGGGCGGCCCTCGGGGAGACCCAGTACTTC. Protein sequence: CASSQGGFGAALGETQYF.

This rearrangement joins TRBV9 to TRBJ2-7; unclear D gene. This CDR3 region has 14 residues. Germline V gene data show CDR1 as SGDLS and CDR2 as YYNGEE. Trimming shortened V by 0 bases and J by 3 bases, and 10 bases separated the two germline ends. CDR3 sequence reads: CASSVGQELYEQYF. CDR3 in DNA: TGTGCCAGCAGCGTAGGGCAGGAGCTCTACGAGCAGTACTTC.

This rearrangement joins TRBV28 to TRBJ1-6; D not resolved. The CDR3 contains 14 residues. Trimming took 11 bases from V and 2 from J, leaving 13 bases between them. CDR1 is MDHEN, CDR2 SYDVKM, per germline. The DNA of the CDR3 is TGTGCCTCCTATCCGGGAACCTATAATTCACCCCTCCACTTT. Translated: CASYPGTYNSPLHF.

Note on this clone: At one of its ends the junction is not consistent with the germline gene, which may arise from a read error. This chain links TRBV30 with TRBJ1-2; no firm D call. There are 14 residues in the CDR3. Germline CDR1 is GTSNPN and CDR2 is SVGIG (reference sequence). This CDR3 reads CAWSFAADGKSSAF. DNA for the CDR3: TGTGCCTGGAGTTTCGCCGCGGACGGCAAAAGCTCTGCCTTC.

The V and J genes are TRBV6-2 or TRBV6-3 and TRBJ2-1, with a tentative D call TRBD1 (6 bases). V shed 6 bases and J shed 2 bases, with 11 bases lying between them. The CDR3 extends over 14 amino acids. Germline CDR1 is MNHEY and CDR2 is SVGEGT. CDR3 nucleotides: TGTGCCAGCAGCGGGACACTCACCTACAATGAGCAGTTCTTC. This translates into CASSGTLTYNEQFF.

This clone was observed once. V is TRBV5-8 and J is TRBJ2-5, with D perhaps being TRBD1 or TRBD2 (6 bases each). The CDR3 is 18 amino acids. The germline gives CDR1 SGHTS, CDR2 YDEGEE. V was pared by 3 bases and J by 7 bases, with 28 bases between. DNA for the CDR3: TGTGCCAGCAGCTCCTGGGGGACTCCCGGGGCGGCCAGGGGGACCCAGTACTTC. Its protein product is CASSSWGTPGAARGTQYF.